This T cell receptor (gamma chain) was found in a study of γδ T cells in repeated Plasmodium falciparum infection. At the level of the study: Age- and gender-matched Australian children served as comparison for malaria-exposed Malian children. Four controlled malaria infections with P. falciparum NF54 spanned 500 to 650 days.

The CDR3 sequence is 12 residues long. Germline V gene lookup returns CDR1 GITISATS and CDR2 ISYDGTV (reference sequence). Flow sorting of PBMC yielded separate Vgamma9/Vdelta2+ and Vdelta2-negative gammadelta T cell populations for bulk repertoire analysis. With CATT, TCRdb re-called clones from the multiplex PCR reads. The top ten hold just under 20% of the sample, which has approximately 32,000 gamma-chain clones, roughly 1.4% seen once. This clone has ten or more counts. TCRdb's protein, taken from a much larger clone, differs from this DNA's translation at residue 3, likely owing to a read error; the protein displayed comes from the DNA.

The specimen was gamma-delta T cells from blood. The rearrangement joins TRGV9 to TRGJ1 or TRGJ2. The J gene was not available in TCRdb and was assigned here by matching the DNA to germline segments. The source of this sequence is a pool of human donors (malaria-infected and uninfected, not separated). The CDR3 DNA is TGTGCCTCGTGGGAGCCCCGAGTGAAGAAACTCTTT. Translating it yields CASWEPRVKKLF.